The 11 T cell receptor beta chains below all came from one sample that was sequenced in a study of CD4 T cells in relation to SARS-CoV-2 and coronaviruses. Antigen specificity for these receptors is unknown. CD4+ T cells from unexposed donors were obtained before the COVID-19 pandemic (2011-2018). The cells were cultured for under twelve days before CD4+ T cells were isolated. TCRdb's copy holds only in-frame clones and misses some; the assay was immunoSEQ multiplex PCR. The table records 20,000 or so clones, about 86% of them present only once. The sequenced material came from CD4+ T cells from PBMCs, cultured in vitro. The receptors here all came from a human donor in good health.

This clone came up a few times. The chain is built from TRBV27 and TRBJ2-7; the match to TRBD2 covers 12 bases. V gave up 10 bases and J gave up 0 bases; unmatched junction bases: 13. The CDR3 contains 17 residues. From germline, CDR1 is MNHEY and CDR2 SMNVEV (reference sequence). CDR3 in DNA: TGTGCCACCGGGCGAAGGCTAGCGGGAGGGAGCTCCTACGAGCAGTACTTC. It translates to CATGRRLAGGSSYEQYF.

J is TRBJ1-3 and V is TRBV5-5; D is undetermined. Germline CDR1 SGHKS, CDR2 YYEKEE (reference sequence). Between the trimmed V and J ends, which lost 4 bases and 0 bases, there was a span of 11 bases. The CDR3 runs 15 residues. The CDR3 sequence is CASSRLGASGNTIYF. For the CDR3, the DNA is TGTGCCAGCAGCCGTCTAGGTGCCTCTGGAAACACCATATATTTT.

CDR3 residues: CATSRVGVEQYF. The CDR3 nucleotides are TGTGCCACCAGCAGAGTTGGGGTCGAGCAGTACTTC. V and J are TRBV15 and TRBJ2-7, with no clear D. CDR1 LNHNV and CDR2 YYDKDF come from the germline V gene (reference sequence). The CDR3 spans 12 residues. Trimming removed 1 base at V and 6 bases at J, with 7 bases between.

CDR3 coding DNA: TGTGCCAGCAGTTCGTTTGGGACAGGGGGAGGCGAGCAGTACTTC. It translates to CASSSFGTGGGEQYF. J is TRBJ2-7 and V is TRBV27; 11 bases fit TRBD1. This CDR3 is built from 15 residues. V shed 4 bases, J shed 6 bases, and the junction held 8 bases outside the gene matches. Germline CDR1 and CDR2: MNHEY and SMNVEV (reference sequence).

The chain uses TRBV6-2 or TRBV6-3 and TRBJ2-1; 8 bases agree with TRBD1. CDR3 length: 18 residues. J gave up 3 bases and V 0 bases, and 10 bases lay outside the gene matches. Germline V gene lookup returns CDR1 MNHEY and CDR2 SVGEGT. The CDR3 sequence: CASSYSPPGTGLYNEQFF. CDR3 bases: TGTGCCAGCAGTTACTCCCCCCCCGGGACAGGTCTCTACAATGAGCAGTTCTTC.

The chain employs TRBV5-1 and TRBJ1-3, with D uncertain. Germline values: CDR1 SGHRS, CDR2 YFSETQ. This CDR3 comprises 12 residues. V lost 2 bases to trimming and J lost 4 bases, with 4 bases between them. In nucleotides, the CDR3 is TGCGCCAGCAGCTTCCCCGGAAACACCATATATTTT. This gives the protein CASSFPGNTIYF. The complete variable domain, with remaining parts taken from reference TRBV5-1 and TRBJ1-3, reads KAGVTQTPRYLIKTRGQQVTLSCSPISGHRSVSWYQQTPGQGLQFLFEYFSETQRNKGNFPGRFSGRQFSNSRSEMNVSTLELGDSALYLCASSFPGNTIYFGEGSWLTVV.

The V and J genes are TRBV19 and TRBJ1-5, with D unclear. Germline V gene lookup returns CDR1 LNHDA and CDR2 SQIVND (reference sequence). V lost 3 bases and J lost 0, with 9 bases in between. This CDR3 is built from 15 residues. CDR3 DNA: TGTGCCAGTAGTATTACCCGGTATAGCAATCAGCCCCAGCATTTT. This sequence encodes CASSITRYSNQPQHF. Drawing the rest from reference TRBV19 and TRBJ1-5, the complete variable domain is DGGITQSPKYLFRKEGQNVTLSCEQNLNHDAMYWYRQDPGQGLRLIYYSQIVNDFQKGDIAEGYSVSREKKESFPLTVTSAQKNPTAFYLCASSITRYSNQPQHFGDGTRLSIL.

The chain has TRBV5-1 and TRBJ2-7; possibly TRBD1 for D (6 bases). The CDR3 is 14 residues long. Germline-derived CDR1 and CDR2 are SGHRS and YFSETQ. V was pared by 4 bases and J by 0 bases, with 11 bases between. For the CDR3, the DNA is TGCGCCAGCAGCCGTGACAGGCTCTCCTACGAGCAGTACTTC. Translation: CASSRDRLSYEQYF.

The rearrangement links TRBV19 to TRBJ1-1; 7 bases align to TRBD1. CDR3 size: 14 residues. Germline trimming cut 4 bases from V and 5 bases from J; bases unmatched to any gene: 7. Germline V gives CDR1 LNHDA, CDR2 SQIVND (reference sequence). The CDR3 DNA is TGTGCCAGTAGTACCCAGACAGGGCGAACTGAAGCTTTCTTT. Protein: CASSTQTGRTEAFF.

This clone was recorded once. The CDR3 DNA is TGTGCCACCCGGACTAGCGGGGGTACAGATACGCAGTATTTT. It encodes CATRTSGGTDTQYF. The chain has TRBV19 and TRBJ2-3; the match to TRBD2 covers 13 bases. The CDR3 consists of 14 residues. Germline CDR1 LNHDA, CDR2 SQIVND (reference sequence). V was pared by 10 bases and J by 3 bases, with 4 bases of the junction left unmatched.

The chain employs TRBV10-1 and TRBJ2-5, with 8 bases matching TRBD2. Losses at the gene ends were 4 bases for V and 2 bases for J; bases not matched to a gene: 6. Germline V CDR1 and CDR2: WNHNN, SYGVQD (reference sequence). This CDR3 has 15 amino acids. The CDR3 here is CASSVGPSGQETQYF. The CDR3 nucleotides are TGCGCCAGCAGTGTCGGGCCTAGCGGGCAAGAGACCCAGTACTTC.